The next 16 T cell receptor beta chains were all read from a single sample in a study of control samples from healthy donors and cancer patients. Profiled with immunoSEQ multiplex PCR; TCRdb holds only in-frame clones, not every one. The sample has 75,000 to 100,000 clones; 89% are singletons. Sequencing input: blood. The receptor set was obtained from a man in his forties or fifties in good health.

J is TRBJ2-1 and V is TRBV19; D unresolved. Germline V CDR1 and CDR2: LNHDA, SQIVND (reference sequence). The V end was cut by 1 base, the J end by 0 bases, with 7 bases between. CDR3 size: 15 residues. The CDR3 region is CASSIAASSYNEQFF. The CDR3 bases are TGTGCCAGTAGTATAGCCGCGAGCTCCTACAATGAGCAGTTCTTC.

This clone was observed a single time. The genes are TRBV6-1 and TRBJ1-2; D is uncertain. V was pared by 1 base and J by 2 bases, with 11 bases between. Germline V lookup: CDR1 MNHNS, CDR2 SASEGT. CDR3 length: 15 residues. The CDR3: CASSEGFLRNYGYTF. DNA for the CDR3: TGTGCCAGCAGTGAAGGGTTTCTTAGGAACTATGGCTACACCTTC.

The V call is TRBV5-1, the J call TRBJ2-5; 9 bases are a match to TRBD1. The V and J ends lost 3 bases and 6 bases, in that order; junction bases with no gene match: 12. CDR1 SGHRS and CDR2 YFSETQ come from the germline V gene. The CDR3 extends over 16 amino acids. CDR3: CASSSSRDRAPKTQYF. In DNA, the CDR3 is TGCGCCAGCAGCTCCTCTAGGGACAGGGCCCCAAAGACCCAGTACTTC. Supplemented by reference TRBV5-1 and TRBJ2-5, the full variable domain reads KAGVTQTPRYLIKTRGQQVTLSCSPISGHRSVSWYQQTPGQGLQFLFEYFSETQRNKGNFPGRFSGRQFSNSRSEMNVSTLELGDSALYLCASSSSRDRAPKTQYFGPGTRLLVL.

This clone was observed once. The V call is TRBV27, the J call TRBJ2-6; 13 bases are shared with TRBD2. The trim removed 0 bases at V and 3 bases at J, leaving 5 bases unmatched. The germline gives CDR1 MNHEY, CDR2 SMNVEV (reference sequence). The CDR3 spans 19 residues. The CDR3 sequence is CASSLSPGLAGDGANVLTF. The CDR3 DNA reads TGTGCCAGCAGTTTATCCCCTGGACTAGCGGGGGATGGGGCCAACGTCCTGACTTTC.

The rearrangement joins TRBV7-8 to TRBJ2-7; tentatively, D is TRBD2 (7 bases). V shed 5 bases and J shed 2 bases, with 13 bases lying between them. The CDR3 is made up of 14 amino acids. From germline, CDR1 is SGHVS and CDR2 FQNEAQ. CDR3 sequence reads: CASSPRGATYEQYF. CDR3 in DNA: TGTGCCAGCAGCCCCCGGGGGGCGACCTACGAGCAGTACTTC.

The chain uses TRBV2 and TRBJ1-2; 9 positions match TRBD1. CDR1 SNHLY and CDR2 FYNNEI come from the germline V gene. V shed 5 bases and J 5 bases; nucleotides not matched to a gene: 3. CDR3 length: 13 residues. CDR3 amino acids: CASSTDRGYGYTF. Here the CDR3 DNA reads TGTGCCAGCAGTACCGACAGGGGGTATGGCTACACCTTC.

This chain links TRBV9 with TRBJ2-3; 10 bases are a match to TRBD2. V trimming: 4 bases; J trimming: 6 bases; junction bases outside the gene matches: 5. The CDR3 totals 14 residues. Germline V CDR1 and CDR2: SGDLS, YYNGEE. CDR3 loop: CASSSGLAADTQYF. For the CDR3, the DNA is TGTGCCAGCAGCTCTGGACTAGCGGCCGATACGCAGTATTTT. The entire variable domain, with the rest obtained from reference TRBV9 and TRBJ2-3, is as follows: DSGVTQTPKHLITATGQRVTLRCSPRSGDLSVYWYQQSLDQGLQFLIQYYNGEERAKGNILERFSAQQFPDLHSELNLSSLELGDSALYFCASSSGLAADTQYFGPGTRLTVL.

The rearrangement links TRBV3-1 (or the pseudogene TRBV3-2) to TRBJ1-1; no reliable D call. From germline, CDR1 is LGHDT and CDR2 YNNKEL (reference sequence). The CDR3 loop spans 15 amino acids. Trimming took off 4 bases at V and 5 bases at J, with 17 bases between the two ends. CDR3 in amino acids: CASSPRGAAGTEAFF. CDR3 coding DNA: TGTGCCAGCAGCCCCCGGGGAGCGGCGGGGACTGAAGCTTTCTTT.

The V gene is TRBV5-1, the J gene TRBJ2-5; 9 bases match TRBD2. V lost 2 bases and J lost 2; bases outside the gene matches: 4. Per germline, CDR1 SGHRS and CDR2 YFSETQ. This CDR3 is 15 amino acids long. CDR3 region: CASSLAGGGQETQYF. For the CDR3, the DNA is TGCGCCAGCAGCTTAGCGGGGGGCGGACAAGAGACCCAGTACTTC.

Here the CDR3 DNA reads TGTGCCAGCACGCGGCAGGGGGCGGGCGAGCAGTACTTC. Translation gives CASTRQGAGEQYF. The genes are TRBV2 and TRBJ2-7; 8 bases match TRBD1. Germline V lookup: CDR1 SNHLY, CDR2 FYNNEI. V lost 7 bases to trimming and J lost 6 bases; unmatched junction nucleotides: 8. The CDR3 runs to 13 residues.

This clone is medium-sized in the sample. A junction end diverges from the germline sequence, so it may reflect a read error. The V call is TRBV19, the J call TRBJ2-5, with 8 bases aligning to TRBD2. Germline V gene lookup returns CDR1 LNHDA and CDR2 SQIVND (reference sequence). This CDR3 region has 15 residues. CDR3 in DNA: TGTGCCAGTAGTATAAACGGGGGGGCCCAAGGGACCCAGTACTTC. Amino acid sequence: CASSINGGAQGTQYF.

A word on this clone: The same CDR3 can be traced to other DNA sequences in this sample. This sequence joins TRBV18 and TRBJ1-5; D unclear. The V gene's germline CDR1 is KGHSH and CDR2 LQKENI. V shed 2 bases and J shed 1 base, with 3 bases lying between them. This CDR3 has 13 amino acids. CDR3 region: CASSPASNQPQHF. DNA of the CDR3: TGTGCCAGCTCACCAGCGAGCAATCAGCCCCAGCATTTT.

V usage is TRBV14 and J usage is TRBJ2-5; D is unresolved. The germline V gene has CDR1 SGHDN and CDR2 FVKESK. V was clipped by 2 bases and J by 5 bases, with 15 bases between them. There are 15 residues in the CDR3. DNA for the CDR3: TGTGCCAGCAGCCAAATCTCAGCGAGGTGGGAGACCCAGTACTTC. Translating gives CASSQISARWETQYF.

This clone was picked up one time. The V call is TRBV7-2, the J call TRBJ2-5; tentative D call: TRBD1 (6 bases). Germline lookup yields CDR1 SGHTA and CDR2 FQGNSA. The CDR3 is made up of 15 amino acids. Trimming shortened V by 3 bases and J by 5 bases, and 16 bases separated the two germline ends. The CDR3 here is CASSFIPGVGETQYF. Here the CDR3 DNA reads TGTGCCAGCAGCTTCATTCCAGGGGTGGGCGAGACCCAGTACTTC.

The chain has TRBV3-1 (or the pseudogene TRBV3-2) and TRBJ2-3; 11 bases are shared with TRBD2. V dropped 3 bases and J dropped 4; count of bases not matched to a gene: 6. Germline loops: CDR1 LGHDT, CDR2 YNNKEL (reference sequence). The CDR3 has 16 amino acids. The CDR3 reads CASSQDRLAGSDTQYF. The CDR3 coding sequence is TGTGCCAGCAGCCAGGATCGACTAGCGGGGTCAGATACGCAGTATTTT.

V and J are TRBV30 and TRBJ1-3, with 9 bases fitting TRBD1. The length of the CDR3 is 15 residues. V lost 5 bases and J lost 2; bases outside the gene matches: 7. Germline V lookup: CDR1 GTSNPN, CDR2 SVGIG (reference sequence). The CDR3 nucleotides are TGTGCCTGGGGGTTACAGGGGGCACCTGGAAACACCATATATTTT. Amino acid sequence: CAWGLQGAPGNTIYF.